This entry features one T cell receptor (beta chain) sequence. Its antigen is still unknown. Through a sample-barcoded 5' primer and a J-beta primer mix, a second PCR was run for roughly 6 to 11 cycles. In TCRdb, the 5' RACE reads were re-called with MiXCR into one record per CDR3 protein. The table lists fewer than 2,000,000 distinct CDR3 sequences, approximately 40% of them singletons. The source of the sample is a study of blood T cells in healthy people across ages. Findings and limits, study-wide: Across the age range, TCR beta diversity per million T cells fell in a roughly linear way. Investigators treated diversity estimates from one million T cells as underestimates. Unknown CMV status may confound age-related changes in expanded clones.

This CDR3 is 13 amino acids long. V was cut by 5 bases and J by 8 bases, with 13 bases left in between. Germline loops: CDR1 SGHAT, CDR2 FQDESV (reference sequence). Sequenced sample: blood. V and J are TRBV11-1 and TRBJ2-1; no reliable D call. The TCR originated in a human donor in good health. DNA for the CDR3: TGTGCCAGCAGCGTGGATGCCTCCTATGAGCAGTTCTTC. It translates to CASSVDASYEQFF.